This TCR beta chain is from a study of T cell responses to AZD1222 COVID-19 vaccine. This CDR3 spans 15 amino acids. Germline CDR1 LGHNA, CDR2 YNFKEQ. V lost 0 bases and J lost 6; bases outside the gene matches: 6. Sequencing was performed with immunoSEQ multiplex PCR; in TCRdb, only in-frame clones are kept and a portion is missing. In the table there are about 42,000 clones, 75% to 90% of which are singletons. Source: peripheral blood, taken 28 days after the second AZD1222 dose. The V and J genes are TRBV4-2 and TRBJ2-5; 8 bases match TRBD2. The sequence was obtained from an adult who received the AZD1222 COVID-19 vaccine. DNA for the CDR3: TGTGCCAGCAGCCAAGATCTCGGGGGGGCGAAGACCCAGTACTTC. As protein: CASSQDLGGAKTQYF.